The 11 T cell receptor beta chains in this list originate from one sample, sequenced in a study of blood T cells in healthy people across ages. For the second PCR, which ran for roughly 6 to 12 cycles, a sample-barcoded 5' primer and a J-beta primer mix were used. Each CDR3 protein is one row after TCRdb ran MiXCR on the 5' RACE reads. The sample records 1.5 million to 2 million distinct CDR3 sequences, under 30% being singletons. Sequencing used blood. The receptor source for this set is a woman in her 30s in good health.

This clonotype was counted a few times. The V call is TRBV2, the J call TRBJ1-6; D is ambiguous. The germline V gene has CDR1 SNHLY and CDR2 FYNNEI. The CDR3 extends over 14 amino acids. Trimming took 6 bases from V and 9 from J, leaving 15 bases between them. Here the CDR3 DNA reads TGTGCCAGCAGGGGGTCTTCCTCGATTTCACCCCTCCACTTT. Protein product: CASRGSSSISPLHF.

The rearrangement uses TRBV20-1 and TRBJ2-1; D is possibly TRBD1 (6 bases). Looked up from germline, CDR1 is DFQATT and CDR2 is SNEGSKA (reference sequence). V shed 0 bases and J shed 4 bases, with 16 bases lying between them. The CDR3 totals 16 residues. The CDR3 protein is CSARDPQGAKYNEQFF. The CDR3 region has the DNA TGCAGTGCTAGAGATCCACAGGGAGCCAAATACAATGAGCAGTTCTTC.

This clonotype appeared a few times. The chain is built from TRBV18 and TRBJ1-2, with 7 bases that match TRBD1. Germline V lookup: CDR1 KGHSH, CDR2 LQKENI. V shed 1 base and J 3 bases; nucleotides not matched to a gene: 8. The CDR3 runs 16 residues. The CDR3: CASSPRGTESDYGYTF. In nucleotides, the CDR3 is TGTGCCAGCTCACCACGAGGGACAGAGTCTGACTATGGCTACACCTTC.

The J gene is TRBJ1-1, the V gene TRBV18; no firm D call. CDR3 size: 15 residues. Germline CDR1 KGHSH, CDR2 LQKENI. The ends were cut back, 0 bases at V and 3 bases at J, with 11 bases in the middle. This CDR3 reads CASSPPVGWDTEAFF. DNA of the CDR3: TGTGCCAGCTCACCACCGGTAGGGTGGGACACTGAAGCTTTCTTT.

V is TRBV9 and J is TRBJ2-5; D perhaps matches TRBD1 (6 bases). CDR3 size: 16 residues. V was pared by 4 bases and J by 2 bases, with 18 bases between. Germline V lookup: CDR1 SGDLS, CDR2 YYNGEE. For the CDR3, the DNA is TGTGCCAGCAGCCAAAGTTTAGGACAGCGACAAGAGACCCAGTACTTC. Its protein product is CASSQSLGQRQETQYF. The variable domain in full, with the rest retrieved from reference TRBV9 and TRBJ2-5, is DSGVTQTPKHLITATGQRVTLRCSPRSGDLSVYWYQQSLDQGLQFLIQYYNGEERAKGNILERFSAQQFPDLHSELNLSSLELGDSALYFCASSQSLGQRQETQYFGPGTRLLVL.

The chain links TRBV30 to TRBJ1-4; D gene unclear. Trimming shortened V by 5 bases and J by 4 bases, and 14 bases separated the two germline ends. Germline V gives CDR1 GTSNPN, CDR2 SVGIG (reference sequence). There are 14 residues in the CDR3. CDR3 DNA: TGTGCCTGGGGGAGTCCTGGGTTTAATGAAAAACTGTTTTTT. Translated: CAWGSPGFNEKLFF.

This clonotype was observed a few times. The V call is TRBV14, the J call TRBJ2-5; D may match TRBD1 or TRBD2 (6 bases each). Germline loops: CDR1 SGHDN, CDR2 FVKESK. The CDR3 is made up of 16 amino acids. Trimming cost V 1 base and J 2 bases, with 14 bases left between them. CDR3 DNA: TGTGCCAGCAGCCAAGGATTGGGGGGCTTACAAGAGACCCAGTACTTC. Translating it yields CASSQGLGGLQETQYF.

The genes are TRBV14 and TRBJ2-7; 9 nucleotides line up with TRBD2. The CDR3 runs to 15 residues. The germline CDR1 and CDR2 sequences are SGHDN and FVKESK. J lost 4 bases, V lost 10 bases, and 14 bases had no gene match. The DNA for the CDR3 is TGTGCCAACAGTCAAGACCTTGGACTAGCGTACGAGCAGTACTTC. Its translation is CANSQDLGLAYEQYF.

This clonotype was counted at least ten times. This chain connects TRBV29-1 to TRBJ2-7; D is perhaps TRBD2 (5 bases). Germline-derived CDR1 and CDR2 are SQVTM and ANQGSEA. Trimming shortened V by 2 bases and J by 5 bases, and 16 bases separated the two germline ends. This CDR3 is built from 14 residues. CDR3: CSVEKRQNVDEQYF. CDR3 nucleotide sequence: TGCAGCGTTGAAAAGCGGCAGAACGTGGACGAGCAGTACTTC.

This clonotype was recorded once. The chain has TRBV10-2 and TRBJ2-2; TRBD1 matches at 10 bases. The V and J ends lost 6 bases and 6 bases, in that order; junction bases with no gene match: 7. The CDR3 runs 15 residues. CDR1 WSHSY and CDR2 SAAADI come from the germline V gene. DNA of the CDR3: TGCGCCAGCAGCAGACAGGGGGCCAGGTCCGGGGAGCTGTTTTTT. Protein product: CASSRQGARSGELFF.

This chain connects TRBV5-1 to TRBJ2-2, with 10 bases matching TRBD2. This CDR3 is built from 16 residues. From germline, CDR1 is SGHRS and CDR2 YFSETQ. The junction had 7 bases not matched to a gene; V was cut back by 4 bases and J by 4 bases. The DNA for the CDR3 is TGCGCCAGCAGCACAGCGGGAGGGCCGGTCACCGGGGAGCTGTTTTTT. Its protein product is CASSTAGGPVTGELFF. Based on the CDR3 plus reference TRBV5-1 and TRBJ2-2, the full variable domain is KAGVTQTPRYLIKTRGQQVTLSCSPISGHRSVSWYQQTPGQGLQFLFEYFSETQRNKGNFPGRFSGRQFSNSRSEMNVSTLELGDSALYLCASSTAGGPVTGELFFGEGSRLTVL.